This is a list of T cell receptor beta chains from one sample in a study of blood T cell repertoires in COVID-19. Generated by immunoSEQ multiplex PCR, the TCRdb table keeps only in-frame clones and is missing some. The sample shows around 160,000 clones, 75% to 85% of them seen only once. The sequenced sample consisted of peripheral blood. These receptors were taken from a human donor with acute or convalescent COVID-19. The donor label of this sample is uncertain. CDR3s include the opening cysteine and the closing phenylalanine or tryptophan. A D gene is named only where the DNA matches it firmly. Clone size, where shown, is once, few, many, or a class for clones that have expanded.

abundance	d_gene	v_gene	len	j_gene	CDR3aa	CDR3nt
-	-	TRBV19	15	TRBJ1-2	CASSYVEEVGYGYTF	TGTGCCAGTAGTTACGTGGAGGAGGTGGGCTATGGCTACACCTTC
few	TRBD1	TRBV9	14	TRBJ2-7	CASSVGTVSYEQYF	TGTGCCAGCAGCGTTGGGACAGTCTCCTACGAGCAGTACTTC
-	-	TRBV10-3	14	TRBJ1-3	CAIRDYTTGNTIYF	TGTGCCATCAGGGACTATACTACTGGAAACACCATATATTTT
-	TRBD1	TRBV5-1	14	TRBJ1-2	CASSLTGGRYGYTF	TGCGCCAGCAGCCTGACAGGGGGGCGCTATGGCTACACCTTC
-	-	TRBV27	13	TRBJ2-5	CASSFGSRRDQYF	TGTGCCAGCAGTTTCGGGTCCCGCCGGGACCAGTACTTC
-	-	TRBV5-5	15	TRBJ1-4	CASSGLQGTNEKLFF	TGTGCCAGCAGCGGCCTACAGGGCACTAATGAAAAACTGTTTTTT
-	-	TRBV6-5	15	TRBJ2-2	CASSYSDIARGELFF	TGTGCCAGCAGTTACTCGGACATTGCTCGTGGGGAGCTGTTTTTT
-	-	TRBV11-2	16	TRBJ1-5	CASSLEGGMSNQPQHF	TGTGCCAGCAGCTTAGAGGGGGGAATGAGCAATCAGCCCCAGCATTTT
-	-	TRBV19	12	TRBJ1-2	CASSSRIYGYTF	TGTGCCAGTAGTAGTCGTATCTATGGCTACACCTTC
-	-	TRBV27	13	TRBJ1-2	CASSLQGNYGYTF	TGTGCCAGCAGTTTGCAGGGAAACTATGGCTACACCTTC
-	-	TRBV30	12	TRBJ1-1	CAWGGENTEAFF	TGTGCCTGGGGAGGAGAGAACACTGAAGCTTTCTTT
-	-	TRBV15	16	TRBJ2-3	CATSKEKARLTDTQYF	TGTGCCACCAGCAAAGAGAAAGCGAGGCTCACAGATACGCAGTATTTT
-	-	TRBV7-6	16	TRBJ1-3	CASSSRGVTSGNTIYF	TGTGCCAGCAGCTCCCGAGGCGTCACCTCTGGAAACACCATATATTTT
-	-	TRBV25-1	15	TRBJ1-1	CASSDSIHLNTEAFF	TGTGCCAGCAGTGATTCGATACATCTGAACACTGAAGCTTTCTTT
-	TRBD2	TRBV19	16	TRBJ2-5	CASSSSLAGGRGTQYF	TGTGCCAGTAGTAGCTCCCTAGCGGGGGGGCGTGGGACCCAGTACTTC
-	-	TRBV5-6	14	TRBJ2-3	CASRWGGGADTQYF	TGTGCCAGCAGGTGGGGAGGGGGGGCAGATACGCAGTATTTT
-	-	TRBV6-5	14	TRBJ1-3	CASSTTASGNTIYF	TGTGCCAGCAGCACGACTGCCTCTGGAAACACCATATATTTT
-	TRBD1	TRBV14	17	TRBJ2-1	CASSQGTGYRDSNEQFF	TGTGCCAGCAGCCAAGGTACGGGATACCGGGACAGCAATGAGCAGTTCTTC
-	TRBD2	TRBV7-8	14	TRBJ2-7	CASSLAGSGYEQYF	TGTGCCAGCAGCCTAGCGGGGAGCGGCTACGAGCAGTACTTC
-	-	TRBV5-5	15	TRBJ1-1	CASSFSGTLLIEAFF	TGTGCCAGCAGCTTTTCCGGGACACTCTTGATTGAAGCTTTCTTT
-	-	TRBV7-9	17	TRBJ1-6	CASSLHYEGFYNSPLHF	TGTGCCAGCAGCCTTCATTATGAGGGCTTCTATAATTCACCCCTCCACTTT
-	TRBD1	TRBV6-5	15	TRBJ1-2	CASSTPGQGLYGYTF	TGTGCCAGCAGCACCCCGGGACAGGGGCTCTATGGCTACACCTTC
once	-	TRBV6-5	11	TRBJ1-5	CARGGFQPQHF	TGTGCCAGGGGAGGGTTTCAGCCCCAGCATTTT
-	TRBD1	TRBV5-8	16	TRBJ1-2	CASSLGAQGKGYGYTF	TGTGCCAGCAGCTTGGGGGCACAGGGGAAAGGCTATGGCTACACCTTC
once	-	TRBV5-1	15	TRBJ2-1	CASSLGGASYNEQFF	TGCGCCAGCAGCTTGGGAGGCGCCTCCTACAATGAGCAGTTCTTC